Listed below are T cell receptor beta chains from one sample, sequenced in a study of cytomegalovirus exposure and HLA in healthy donors. The method was immunoSEQ multiplex PCR; TCRdb's version includes in-frame clones alone and lacks a portion of them. The data show 130,000 or so clones, with just under 75% seen just once and more than 6% held by the top ten. What was sequenced was PBMCs. The receptor source for this set is a man aged 40-49 years in good health and CMV-seropositive. Both conserved end residues are part of each CDR3. Each record gives: J gene, clone size, V gene, D gene, CDR3 protein, CDR3 DNA. The D gene is left open where the match is weak. Rows give clone size only sometimes, using once, few, many, or a class for an expanded clone.

j_call: TRBJ1-5; clone_size: -; v_call: TRBV30; d_call: TRBD1; cdr3_aa: CAWSGDRGTGQPQHF; cdr3_nt: TGTGCCTGGAGTGGGGACAGGGGTACGGGTCAGCCCCAGCATTTT
j_call: TRBJ1-3; clone_size: -; v_call: TRBV2; d_call: -; cdr3_aa: CASSTGKGNTIYF; cdr3_nt: TGTGCCAGCAGCACAGGGAAGGGAAACACCATATATTTT
j_call: TRBJ2-2; clone_size: -; v_call: TRBV11-2; d_call: TRBD1; cdr3_aa: CASSSRTGGYGGELFF; cdr3_nt: TGTGCCAGCAGCTCCCGGACAGGGGGCTATGGCGGGGAGCTGTTTTTT
j_call: TRBJ2-5; clone_size: few; v_call: TRBV6-5; d_call: -; cdr3_aa: CASTTGVETQYF; cdr3_nt: TGTGCCAGCACAACGGGGGTAGAGACCCAGTACTTC
j_call: TRBJ2-2; clone_size: few; v_call: TRBV19; d_call: -; cdr3_aa: CASEGTREYTGELFF; cdr3_nt: TGTGCCAGCGAGGGGACAAGAGAATACACCGGGGAGCTGTTTTTT
j_call: TRBJ1-3; clone_size: -; v_call: TRBV11-2; d_call: TRBD1; cdr3_aa: CASSFWTGGNTIYF; cdr3_nt: TGTGCCAGCAGCTTCTGGACAGGTGGAAACACCATATATTTT
j_call: TRBJ2-6; clone_size: few; v_call: TRBV6-5; d_call: -; cdr3_aa: CAVQGSGGANVLTF; cdr3_nt: TGTGCCGTCCAAGGGTCGGGAGGGGCCAACGTCCTGACTTTC
j_call: TRBJ2-7; clone_size: -; v_call: TRBV7-2; d_call: TRBD1; cdr3_aa: CASSLSVRGPYEQYF; cdr3_nt: TGTGCCAGCAGCCTGTCCGTGAGGGGGCCCTACGAGCAGTACTTC
j_call: TRBJ1-1; clone_size: once; v_call: TRBV30; d_call: -; cdr3_aa: CAWRFSGISMNTEAFF; cdr3_nt: TGTGCCTGGAGATTCTCGGGGATTTCAATGAACACTGAAGCTTTCTTT
j_call: TRBJ2-3; clone_size: -; v_call: TRBV27; d_call: TRBD2; cdr3_aa: CASLSKGPGLAGGPVVADTQYF; cdr3_nt: TGTGCCAGCCTCTCCAAGGGGCCGGGACTAGCGGGAGGGCCAGTTGTTGCAGATACGCAGTATTTT
j_call: TRBJ1-5; clone_size: few; v_call: TRBV6-5; d_call: TRBD1; cdr3_aa: CASSFGTGRHQPQHF; cdr3_nt: TGTGCCAGCAGTTTCGGGACAGGGAGGCATCAGCCCCAGCATTTT
j_call: TRBJ1-5; clone_size: few; v_call: TRBV28; d_call: TRBD1; cdr3_aa: CASSYQDRGRGQPQHF; cdr3_nt: TGTGCCAGCAGCTATCAAGACAGGGGCAGGGGTCAGCCCCAGCATTTT
j_call: TRBJ2-7; clone_size: -; v_call: TRBV28; d_call: -; cdr3_aa: CASSSTAYEQYF; cdr3_nt: TGTGCCAGCAGTTCCACAGCTTACGAGCAGTACTTC
j_call: TRBJ2-7; clone_size: -; v_call: TRBV27; d_call: -; cdr3_aa: CASSPLIVLEYF; cdr3_nt: TGTGCCAGCAGTCCCCTTATAGTTTTGGAGTACTTC
j_call: TRBJ2-7; clone_size: -; v_call: TRBV18; d_call: TRBD2; cdr3_aa: CASSPGGGAINEQYF; cdr3_nt: TGTGCCAGCTCACCGGGCGGGGGGGCCATAAACGAGCAGTACTTC
j_call: TRBJ1-2; clone_size: -; v_call: TRBV2; d_call: -; cdr3_aa: CASTEKGNLYGYTF; cdr3_nt: TGTGCCAGCACTGAAAAGGGGAATCTATATGGCTACACCTTC
j_call: TRBJ1-1; clone_size: -; v_call: TRBV6-5; d_call: -; cdr3_aa: CASRVGGGTEAFF; cdr3_nt: TGTGCCAGCAGAGTGGGCGGGGGCACTGAAGCTTTCTTT
j_call: TRBJ2-7; clone_size: once; v_call: TRBV6-1; d_call: TRBD1; cdr3_aa: CASSVRTGYTYEQYF; cdr3_nt: TGTGCCAGCAGTGTTAGGACAGGATACACCTACGAGCAGTACTTC
j_call: TRBJ2-4; clone_size: few; v_call: TRBV19; d_call: -; cdr3_aa: CASTPNSGGVARKNIQYF; cdr3_nt: TGTGCCAGTACCCCTAACTCCGGGGGAGTTGCAAGAAAAAACATTCAGTACTTC
j_call: TRBJ2-4; clone_size: -; v_call: TRBV2; d_call: TRBD2; cdr3_aa: CASSEASGEKNIQYF; cdr3_nt: TGTGCCAGCAGTGAGGCGAGCGGGGAGAAAAACATTCAGTACTTC
j_call: TRBJ2-7; clone_size: medium-sized; v_call: TRBV19; d_call: -; cdr3_aa: CASSIGGASYEQYF; cdr3_nt: TGTGCCAGTAGTATCGGCGGGGCTTCCTACGAGCAGTACTTC
j_call: TRBJ2-5; clone_size: -; v_call: TRBV2; d_call: -; cdr3_aa: CASSPDSTHQETQYF; cdr3_nt: TGTGCCAGCAGTCCGGACAGCACCCACCAAGAGACCCAGTACTTC
j_call: TRBJ2-3; clone_size: -; v_call: TRBV7-2; d_call: -; cdr3_aa: CASSSSVDTQYF; cdr3_nt: TGTGCCAGCAGCTCCTCTGTGGATACGCAGTATTTT
j_call: TRBJ2-1; clone_size: -; v_call: TRBV7-9; d_call: TRBD2; cdr3_aa: CASSPPGGRAYNEQFF; cdr3_nt: TGTGCCAGCAGCCCCCCGGGGGGACGCGCCTACAATGAGCAGTTCTTC
j_call: TRBJ2-1; clone_size: -; v_call: TRBV7-2; d_call: TRBD1; cdr3_aa: CASSLGPQGANEQFF; cdr3_nt: TGTGCCAGCAGCTTAGGTCCACAGGGGGCGAATGAGCAGTTCTTC
j_call: TRBJ2-2; clone_size: -; v_call: TRBV6-1; d_call: TRBD2; cdr3_aa: CASSNGLAVTGELFF; cdr3_nt: TGTGCCAGCAGTAACGGACTAGCGGTTACCGGGGAGCTGTTTTTT
j_call: TRBJ2-2; clone_size: -; v_call: TRBV6-1; d_call: TRBD1; cdr3_aa: CASRPDRANTGELFF; cdr3_nt: TGTGCCAGCAGGCCGGACAGGGCGAACACCGGGGAGCTGTTTTTT
j_call: TRBJ2-7; clone_size: -; v_call: TRBV18; d_call: TRBD1; cdr3_aa: CASSRGTGDKNEQYF; cdr3_nt: TGTGCCAGCTCACGAGGGACAGGGGATAAGAACGAGCAGTACTTC
j_call: TRBJ2-3; clone_size: -; v_call: TRBV10-3; d_call: TRBD2; cdr3_aa: CAISEFASGRERDTQYF; cdr3_nt: TGTGCCATCAGTGAGTTCGCTAGCGGGAGGGAAAGAGATACGCAGTATTTT
j_call: TRBJ2-6; clone_size: -; v_call: TRBV9; d_call: -; cdr3_aa: CASSAPGHGSGANVLTF; cdr3_nt: TGTGCCAGCAGCGCTCCGGGACACGGATCTGGGGCCAACGTCCTGACTTTC
j_call: TRBJ2-3; clone_size: -; v_call: TRBV5-1; d_call: TRBD1; cdr3_aa: CASSLGVGVRGDTQYF; cdr3_nt: TGCGCCAGCAGCTTGGGCGTGGGGGTCAGGGGGGATACGCAGTATTTT
j_call: TRBJ2-3; clone_size: -; v_call: TRBV6-4; d_call: -; cdr3_aa: CASSAHPGEEQYF; cdr3_nt: TGTGCCAGCAGTGCCCACCCTGGAGAGGAGCAGTATTTT
j_call: TRBJ2-7; clone_size: -; v_call: TRBV11-2; d_call: -; cdr3_aa: CASSPGQGSYEQYF; cdr3_nt: TGTGCCAGCAGCCCCGGGCAGGGGTCTTACGAGCAGTACTTC
j_call: TRBJ1-1; clone_size: -; v_call: TRBV14; d_call: -; cdr3_aa: CASSQGGGYTEAFF; cdr3_nt: TGTGCCAGCAGCCAAGGGGGGGGGTACACTGAAGCTTTCTTT
j_call: TRBJ2-3; clone_size: few; v_call: TRBV18; d_call: -; cdr3_aa: CASSPPFQASTDTQYF; cdr3_nt: TGTGCCAGCTCACCACCGTTCCAGGCCAGCACAGATACGCAGTATTTT